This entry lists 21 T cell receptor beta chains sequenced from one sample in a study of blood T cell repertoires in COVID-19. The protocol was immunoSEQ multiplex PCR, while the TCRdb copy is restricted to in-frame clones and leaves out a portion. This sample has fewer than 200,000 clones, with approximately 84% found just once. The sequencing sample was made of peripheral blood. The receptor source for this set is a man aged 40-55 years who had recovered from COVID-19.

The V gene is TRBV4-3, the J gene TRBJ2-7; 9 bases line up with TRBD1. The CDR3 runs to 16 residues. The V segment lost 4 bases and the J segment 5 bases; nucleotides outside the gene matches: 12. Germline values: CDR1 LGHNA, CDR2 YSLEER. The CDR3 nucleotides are TGCGCCAGCAGCCGAGCTCCGGGACAGGGAGGTGACGAGCAGTACTTC. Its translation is CASSRAPGQGGDEQYF.

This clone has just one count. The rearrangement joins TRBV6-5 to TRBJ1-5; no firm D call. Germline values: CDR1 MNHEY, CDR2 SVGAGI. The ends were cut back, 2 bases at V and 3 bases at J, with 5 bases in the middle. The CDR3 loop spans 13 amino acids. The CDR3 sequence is CASSYKPNQPQHF. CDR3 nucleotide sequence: TGTGCCAGCAGTTACAAGCCCAATCAGCCCCAGCATTTT.

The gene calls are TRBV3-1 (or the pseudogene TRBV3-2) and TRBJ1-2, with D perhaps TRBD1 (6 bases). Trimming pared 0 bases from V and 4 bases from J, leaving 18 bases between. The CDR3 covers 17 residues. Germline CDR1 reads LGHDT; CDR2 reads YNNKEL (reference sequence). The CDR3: CASSQEIMGANFYGYTF. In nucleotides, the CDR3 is TGTGCCAGCAGCCAAGAGATTATGGGGGCGAATTTCTATGGCTACACCTTC.

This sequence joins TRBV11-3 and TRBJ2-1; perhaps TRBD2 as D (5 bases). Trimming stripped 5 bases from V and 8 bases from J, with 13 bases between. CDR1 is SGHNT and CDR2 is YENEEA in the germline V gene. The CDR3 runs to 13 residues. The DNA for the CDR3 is TGTGCCAGCAGCAGAGGGATGATCGATGAGCAGTTCTTC. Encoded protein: CASSRGMIDEQFF.

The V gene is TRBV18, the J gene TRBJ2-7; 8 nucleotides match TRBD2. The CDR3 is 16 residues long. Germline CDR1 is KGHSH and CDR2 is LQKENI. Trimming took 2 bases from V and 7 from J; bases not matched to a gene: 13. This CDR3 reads CASSPSREGRGSEQYF. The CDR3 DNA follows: TGTGCCAGCTCACCAAGCCGGGAGGGCCGGGGGAGTGAGCAGTACTTC.

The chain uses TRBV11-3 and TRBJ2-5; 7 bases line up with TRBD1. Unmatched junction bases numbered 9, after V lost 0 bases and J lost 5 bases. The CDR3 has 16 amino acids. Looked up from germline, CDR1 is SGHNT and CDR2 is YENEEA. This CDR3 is CASSLDLGGRVETQYF. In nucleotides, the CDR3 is TGTGCCAGCAGCTTAGACTTAGGGGGCCGTGTGGAGACCCAGTACTTC.

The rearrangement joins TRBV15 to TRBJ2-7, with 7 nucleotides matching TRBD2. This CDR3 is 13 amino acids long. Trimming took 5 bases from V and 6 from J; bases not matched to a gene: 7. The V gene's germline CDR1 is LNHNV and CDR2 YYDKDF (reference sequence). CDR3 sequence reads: CATSPGGGTEQYF. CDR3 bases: TGTGCCACCAGCCCGGGCGGGGGAACCGAGCAGTACTTC. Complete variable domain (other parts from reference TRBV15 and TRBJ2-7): DAMVIQNPRYQVTQFGKPVTLSCSQTLNHNVMYWYQQKSSQAPKLLFHYYDKDFNNEADTPDNFQSRRPNTSFCFLDIRSPGLGDTAMYLCATSPGGGTEQYFGPGTRLTVT.

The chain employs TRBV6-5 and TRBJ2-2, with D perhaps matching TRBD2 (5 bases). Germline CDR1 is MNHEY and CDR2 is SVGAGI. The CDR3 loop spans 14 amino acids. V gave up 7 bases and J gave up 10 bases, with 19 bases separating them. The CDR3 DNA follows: TGTGCCAGCACCGTGGAGGTGAATTCGGAGGAGCTGTTTTTT. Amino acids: CASTVEVNSEELFF.

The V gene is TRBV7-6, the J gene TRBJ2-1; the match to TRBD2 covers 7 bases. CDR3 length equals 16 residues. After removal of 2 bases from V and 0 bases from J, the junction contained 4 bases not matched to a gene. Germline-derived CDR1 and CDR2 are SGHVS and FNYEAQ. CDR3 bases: TGTGCCAGCAGCTTACGGCTAGCGGTCTCCTACAATGAGCAGTTCTTC. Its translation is CASSLRLAVSYNEQFF.

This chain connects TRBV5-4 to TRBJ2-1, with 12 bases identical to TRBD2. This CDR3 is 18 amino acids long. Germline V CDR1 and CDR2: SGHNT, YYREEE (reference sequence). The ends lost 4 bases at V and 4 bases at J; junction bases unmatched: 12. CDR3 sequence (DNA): TGTGCCAGCAGCCCAACCCGAACCGGACTAGCGGGGTACAATGAGCAGTTCTTC. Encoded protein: CASSPTRTGLAGYNEQFF. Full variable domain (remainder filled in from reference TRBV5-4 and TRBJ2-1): ETGVTQSPTHLIKTRGQQVTLRCSSQSGHNTVSWYQQALGQGPQFIFQYYREEENGRGNFPPRFSGLQFPNYSSELNVNALELDDSALYLCASSPTRTGLAGYNEQFFGPGTRLTVL.

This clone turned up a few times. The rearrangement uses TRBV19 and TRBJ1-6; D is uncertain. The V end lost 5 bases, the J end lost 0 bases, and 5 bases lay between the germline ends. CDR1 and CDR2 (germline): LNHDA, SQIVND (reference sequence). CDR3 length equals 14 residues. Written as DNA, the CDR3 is TGTGCCAGTAGTGAGGTCTCCTATAATTCACCCCTCCACTTT. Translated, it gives CASSEVSYNSPLHF.

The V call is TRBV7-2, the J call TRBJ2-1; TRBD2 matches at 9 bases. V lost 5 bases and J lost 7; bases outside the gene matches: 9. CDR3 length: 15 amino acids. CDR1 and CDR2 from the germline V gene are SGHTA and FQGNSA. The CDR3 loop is CASSQSSGSQNEQFF. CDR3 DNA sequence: TGTGCCAGCAGCCAGAGTAGCGGGAGCCAGAATGAGCAGTTCTTC.

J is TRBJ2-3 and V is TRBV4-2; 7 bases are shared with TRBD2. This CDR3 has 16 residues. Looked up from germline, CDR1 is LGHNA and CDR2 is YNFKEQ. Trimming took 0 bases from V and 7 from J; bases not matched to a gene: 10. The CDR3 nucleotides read TGTGCCAGCAGCCAAGAATCAGGCGGGAGAGGGAATACGCAGTATTTT. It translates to CASSQESGGRGNTQYF.

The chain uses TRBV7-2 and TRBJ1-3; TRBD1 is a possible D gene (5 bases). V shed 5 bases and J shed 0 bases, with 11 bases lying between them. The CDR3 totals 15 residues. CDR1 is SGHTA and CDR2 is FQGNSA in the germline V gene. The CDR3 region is CASSPGHLSGNTIYF. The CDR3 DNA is TGTGCCAGCAGCCCTGGACACCTCTCTGGAAACACCATATATTTT.

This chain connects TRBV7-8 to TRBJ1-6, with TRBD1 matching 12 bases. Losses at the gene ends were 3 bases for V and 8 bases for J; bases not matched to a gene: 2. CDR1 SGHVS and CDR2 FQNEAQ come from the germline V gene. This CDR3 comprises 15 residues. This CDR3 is CASSLGDRGHSPLHF. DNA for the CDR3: TGTGCCAGCAGCTTGGGGGACAGGGGGCATTCACCCCTCCACTTT.

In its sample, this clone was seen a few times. CDR3 bases: TGTGCCAGCGGACAGGGAAATTCACCCCTCCACTTT. Translating it yields CASGQGNSPLHF. The chain joins TRBV25-1 to TRBJ1-6; 8 positions agree with TRBD1. The germline V gene has CDR1 MGHDK and CDR2 SYGVNS. V shed 8 bases, J shed 7 bases, and the junction held 1 base outside the gene matches. The CDR3 consists of 12 residues.

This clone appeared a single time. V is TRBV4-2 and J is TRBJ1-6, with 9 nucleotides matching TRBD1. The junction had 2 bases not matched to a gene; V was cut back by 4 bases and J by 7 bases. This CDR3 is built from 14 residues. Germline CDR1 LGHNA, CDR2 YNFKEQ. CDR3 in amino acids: CASSRDRGNSPLHF. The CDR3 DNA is TGTGCCAGCAGCCGAGACAGGGGGAATTCACCCCTCCACTTT.

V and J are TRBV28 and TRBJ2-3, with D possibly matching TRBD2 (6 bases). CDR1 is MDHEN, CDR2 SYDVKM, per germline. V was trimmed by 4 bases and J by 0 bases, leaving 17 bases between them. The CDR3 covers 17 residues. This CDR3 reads CASSSRESPSSTDTQYF. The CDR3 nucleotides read TGTGCCAGCAGTTCTCGGGAGAGCCCATCTAGCACAGATACGCAGTATTTT.

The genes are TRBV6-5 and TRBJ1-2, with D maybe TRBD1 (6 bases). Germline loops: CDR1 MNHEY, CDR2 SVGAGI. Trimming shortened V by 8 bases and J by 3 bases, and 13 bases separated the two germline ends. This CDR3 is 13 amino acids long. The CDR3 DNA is TGTGCCAGCGGCGCAGGGGCTTACTATGGCTACACCTTC. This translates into CASGAGAYYGYTF.

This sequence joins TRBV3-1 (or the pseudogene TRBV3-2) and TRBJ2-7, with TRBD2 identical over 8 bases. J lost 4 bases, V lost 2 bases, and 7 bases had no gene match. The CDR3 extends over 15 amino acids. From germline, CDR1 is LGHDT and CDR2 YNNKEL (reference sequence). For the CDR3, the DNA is TGTGCCAGCAGCCAATACAGCGGGAGAGTTTACGAGCAGTACTTC. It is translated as CASSQYSGRVYEQYF.

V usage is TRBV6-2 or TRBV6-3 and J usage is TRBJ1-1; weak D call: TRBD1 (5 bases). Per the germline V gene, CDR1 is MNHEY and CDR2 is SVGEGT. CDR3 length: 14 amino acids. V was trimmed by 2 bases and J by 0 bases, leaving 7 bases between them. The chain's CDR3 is CASSYRQLNTEAFF. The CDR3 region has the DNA TGTGCCAGCAGTTACCGACAGCTGAACACTGAAGCTTTCTTT.